One TCR beta chain is described in this entry. No cognate antigen has been identified for it. Base qualities are missing; no much larger clone stands one base away. This record belongs to a study of blood T cell repertoires in COVID-19 (dated by TCRdb to about 2020). Background on the whole study: Collaborator samples came from the United States, Italy and Spain and covered acute and convalescent phases of COVID-19. A freely available public database, intended as a resource for researchers studying the immune response to SARS-CoV-2, is where the repertoires were released. Sample metadata almost always included a de-identified subject ID, COVID-19 status, age in years and sex. The samples were drawn from the first 160 participants of the ongoing ImmuneRACE study and from over a thousand subjects provided by 6 global collaborators. Where available, HLA class I and class II types were taken from metadata supplied by the sample provider and were not determined by assay-based typing. The dataset comprised deeply sampled blood TCRbeta repertoires from subjects exposed to, actively infected with, or recovered from COVID-19. The prospective study material was composed of cDNA or gDNA derived from T cells, B-cell-depleted T cells, or PBMCs.

TCRbeta CDR3 regions were amplified from genomic DNA using the immunoSEQ Assay, a bias-controlled multiplex PCR. In the paper's pipeline: The number of nucleated cells in each sample was estimated from the amplification of reference gene primers within the assay. To quantify the absolute abundance of each unique TCRbeta CDR3 rearrangement, sequence reads were collapsed and filtered. For each sample, productive Simpson clonality was calculated as the square root of Simpson's diversity index across productive rearrangements. Not all clones reach the TCRdb copy of this immuneACCESS table, which keeps in-frame sequences only. Checked studies attribute under half of the gap to unresolved V genes and leave the rest unexplained. V and J calls and clone size are those listed in that table; D and trimming were worked out from the DNA. This sample is represented by approximately 120,000 clones; around three quarters of them were singletons. The ten most abundant clones make up almost 4.5% of the sample.

Overall study outcomes, separate from this receptor: Clinical and demographic metadata were provided uncurated, with the amount varying by source and participant.

CDR1 and CDR2 were assigned from the germline V gene as SGHRS and YFSETQ. Spanning cysteine to phenylalanine, the CDR3 consists of 15 amino acids. Only the CDR3 DNA is retained, 45 bases long and in frame from the first base. Trimming at the junction amounts to 6 bases on V and 0 bases on J, and the germline ends lie 16 bases apart. The collaborating institutions used their own protocols to collect whole blood in K2EDTA tubes. Collaborator samples were shipped for TCRbeta analysis as frozen whole blood, isolated PBMCs, or DNA extracted from either sample type. This chain joins TRBV5-1 to TRBJ2-7, with TRBD1 perhaps the D gene, on 5 matching bases. The receptor's source is a human donor in a cohort sampled during active or convalescent COVID-19. Sample: peripheral blood. CDR3 sequence: CASNRDSTTSYEQYF. The DNA sequence is TGCGCCAGCAATCGTGACAGCACTACCTCCTACGAGCAGTACTTC.